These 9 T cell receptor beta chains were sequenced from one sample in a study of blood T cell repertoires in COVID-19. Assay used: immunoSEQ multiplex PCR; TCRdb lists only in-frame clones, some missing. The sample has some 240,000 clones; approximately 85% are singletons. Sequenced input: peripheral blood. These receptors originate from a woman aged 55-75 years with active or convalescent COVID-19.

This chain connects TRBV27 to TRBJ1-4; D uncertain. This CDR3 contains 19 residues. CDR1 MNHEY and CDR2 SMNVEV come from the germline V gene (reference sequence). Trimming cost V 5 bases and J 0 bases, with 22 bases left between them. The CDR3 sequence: CASSPKPPPSPATNEKLFF. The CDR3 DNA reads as TGTGCCAGCAGTCCGAAACCACCCCCTAGTCCTGCAACTAATGAAAAACTGTTTTTT. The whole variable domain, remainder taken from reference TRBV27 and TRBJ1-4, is EAQVTQNPRYLITVTGKKLTVTCSQNMNHEYMSWYRQDPGLGLRQIYYSMNVEVTDKGDVPEGYKVSRKEKRNFPLILESPSPNQTSLYFCASSPKPPPSPATNEKLFFGSGTQLSVL.

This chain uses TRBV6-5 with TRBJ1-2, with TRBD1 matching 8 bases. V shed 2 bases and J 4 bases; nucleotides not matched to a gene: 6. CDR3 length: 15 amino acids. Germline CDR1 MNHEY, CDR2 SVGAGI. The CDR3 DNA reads TGTGCCAGCAGTTACGAGGGACAGGTCCCCTATGGCTACACCTTC. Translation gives CASSYEGQVPYGYTF.

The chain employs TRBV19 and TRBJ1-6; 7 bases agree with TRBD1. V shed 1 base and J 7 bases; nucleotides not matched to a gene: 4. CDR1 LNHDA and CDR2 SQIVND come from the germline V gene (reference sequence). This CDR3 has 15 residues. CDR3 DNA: TGTGCCAGTAGTATAGGGGGACAGTTGAATTCACCCCTCCACTTT. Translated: CASSIGGQLNSPLHF.

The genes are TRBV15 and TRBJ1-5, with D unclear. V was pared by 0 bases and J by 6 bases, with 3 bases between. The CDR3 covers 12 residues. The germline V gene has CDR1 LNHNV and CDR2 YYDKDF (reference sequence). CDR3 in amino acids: CATSRDRQPQHF. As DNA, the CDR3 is TGTGCCACCAGCAGAGATCGTCAGCCCCAGCATTTT. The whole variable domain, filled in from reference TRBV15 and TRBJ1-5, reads DAMVIQNPRYQVTQFGKPVTLSCSQTLNHNVMYWYQQKSSQAPKLLFHYYDKDFNNEADTPDNFQSRRPNTSFCFLDIRSPGLGDTAMYLCATSRDRQPQHFGDGTRLSIL.

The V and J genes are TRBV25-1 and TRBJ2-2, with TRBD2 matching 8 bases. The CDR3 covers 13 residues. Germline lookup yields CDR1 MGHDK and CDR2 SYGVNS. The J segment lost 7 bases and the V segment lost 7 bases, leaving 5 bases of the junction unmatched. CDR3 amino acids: CASTRGAGGELFF. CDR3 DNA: TGTGCCAGCACGCGGGGGGCCGGCGGGGAGCTGTTTTTT.

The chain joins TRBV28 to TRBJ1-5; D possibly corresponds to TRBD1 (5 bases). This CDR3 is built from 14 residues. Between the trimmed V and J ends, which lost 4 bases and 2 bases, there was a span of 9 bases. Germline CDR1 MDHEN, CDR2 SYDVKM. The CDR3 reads CASSSGGGNQPQHF. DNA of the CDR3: TGTGCCAGCAGTTCCGGGGGGGGCAATCAGCCCCAGCATTTT.

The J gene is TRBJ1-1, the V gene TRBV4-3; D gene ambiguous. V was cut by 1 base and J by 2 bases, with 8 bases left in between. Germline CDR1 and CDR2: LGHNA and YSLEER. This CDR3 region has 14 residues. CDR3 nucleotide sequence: TGCGCCAGCAGCCAAGTATTATTAAACACTGAAGCTTTCTTT. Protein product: CASSQVLLNTEAFF.

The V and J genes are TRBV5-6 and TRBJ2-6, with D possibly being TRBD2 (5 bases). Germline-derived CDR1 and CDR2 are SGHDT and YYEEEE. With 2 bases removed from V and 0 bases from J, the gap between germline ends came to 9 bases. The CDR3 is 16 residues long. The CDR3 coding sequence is TGTGCCAGCAGCTTCTACGACTACTCTGGGGCCAACGTCCTGACTTTC. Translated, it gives CASSFYDYSGANVLTF. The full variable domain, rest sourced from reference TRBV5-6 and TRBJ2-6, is DAGVTQSPTHLIKTRGQQVTLRCSPKSGHDTVSWYQQALGQGPQFIFQYYEEEERQRGNFPDRFSGHQFPNYSSELNVNALLLGDSALYLCASSFYDYSGANVLTFGAGSRLTVL.

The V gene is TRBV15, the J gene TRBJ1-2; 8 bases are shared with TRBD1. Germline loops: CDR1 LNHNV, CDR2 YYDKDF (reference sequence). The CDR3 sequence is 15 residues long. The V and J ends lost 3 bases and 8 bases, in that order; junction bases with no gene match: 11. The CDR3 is CATSSGQGGGGGYTF. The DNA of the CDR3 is TGTGCCACCAGCAGTGGACAGGGAGGAGGTGGCGGCTACACCTTC.